This TCR beta chain originates from a study of lymphopenia after photon versus proton radiotherapy. On this clone itself: Its antigen is not identified.

Germline CDR1 SNHLY, CDR2 FYNNEI. This CDR3 has 15 residues. V shed 4 bases and J shed 0 bases, with 7 bases lying between them. General study results and limits: Post-nadir TCR diversity decline inversely tracked overall survival among those who died. Under photons, naive T cells and diversity fell while effector/memory populations rose. Authors raise, but do not show, better survival with proton therapy.

The method was immunoSEQ multiplex PCR; TCRdb's version includes in-frame clones alone and lacks a portion of them. The sample carries around 18,000 clones, approximately 80% recorded once. V and J are TRBV2 and TRBJ1-6; D uncertain. The sample here was peripheral blood, taken from a patient treated with proton-based radiotherapy. The sequence was obtained from a man between 70 and 80 years old with pancreatic cancer. DNA for the CDR3: TGTGCCAGCAGTGCGGCAAGCTCCTATAATTCACCCCTCCACTTT. This encodes CASSAASSYNSPLHF.